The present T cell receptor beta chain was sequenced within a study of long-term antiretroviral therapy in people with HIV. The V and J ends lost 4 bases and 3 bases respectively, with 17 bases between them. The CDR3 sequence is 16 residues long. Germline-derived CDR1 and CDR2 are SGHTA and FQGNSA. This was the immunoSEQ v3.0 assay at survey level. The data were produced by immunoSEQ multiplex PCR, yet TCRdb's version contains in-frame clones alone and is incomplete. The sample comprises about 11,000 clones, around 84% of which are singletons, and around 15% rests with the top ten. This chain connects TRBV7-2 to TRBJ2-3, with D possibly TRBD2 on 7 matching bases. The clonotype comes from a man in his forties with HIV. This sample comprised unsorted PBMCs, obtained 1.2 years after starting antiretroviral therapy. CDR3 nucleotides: TGTGCCAGCAGCTGGGACGGGGGGCGGTGGACAGATACGCAGTATTTT. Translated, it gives CASSWDGGRWTDTQYF.